The T cell receptor beta chain described here comes from a study of blood T cell repertoires in COVID-19. V gave up 3 bases and J gave up 0 bases, with 8 bases separating them. CDR1 is SGHAT, CDR2 FQNNGV, per germline. This CDR3 is built from 14 residues. Generated by immunoSEQ multiplex PCR, the TCRdb table keeps only in-frame clones and is missing some. The sample lists fewer than 45,000 clones, approximately 80% occurring once. Sequenced: peripheral blood. The rearrangement joins TRBV11-2 to TRBJ1-1; TRBD1 is a possible D gene (5 bases). This receptor was taken from a man aged 70 or older with acute or convalescent COVID-19. This CDR3 reads CASSLGLLNTEAFF. CDR3 coding DNA: TGTGCCAGCAGCTTGGGACTCTTGAACACTGAAGCTTTCTTT.